This record covers a single T cell receptor (beta chain). Its antigen is unknown. These data are taken from a study of blood T cells in healthy people across ages. Whole-study results and caveats: With naive T cell percentage, TCR beta diversity showed a strong correlation. Estimates of total diversity, which came from one million sequenced T cells, were considered to be underestimates. Long-lived donors exceeded aged donors in naive CD4+ cells and diversity.

Per the germline V gene, CDR1 is SGHTA and CDR2 is FQGNSA. The V end was cut by 3 bases, the J end by 0 bases, with 13 bases between. This CDR3 spans 16 amino acids. Each donor had 8 to 10 milliliters of peripheral blood drawn. Then a second PCR, running about 7 to 11 cycles, was carried out with a sample-barcoded 5' primer and a J-beta primer mix. MiXCR was run by TCRdb on the 5' RACE reads, yielding one entry per CDR3 protein. This table has about 970,000 distinct CDR3 sequences, roughly 51% appearing once. This rearrangement joins TRBV7-2 to TRBJ2-3; tentatively, D is TRBD2 (6 bases). The specimen was blood. This TCR was sampled from a woman aged 55-70 years in good health. The CDR3, as DNA: TGTGCCAGCAGCTTCAAGGCGGGAACTAGCACAGATACGCAGTATTTT. This translates into CASSFKAGTSTDTQYF.